In its sample, the clone carrying this T cell receptor (beta chain) was seen a few times. Its target is unknown. Samples each yielded at least 5.5 micrograms of total RNA. These data originate in a study of blood T cells in healthy people across ages. Study outcomes and limitations: As age increased, TCR beta diversity per million T cells fell in a roughly linear fashion. Strong correlation existed between TCR beta diversity and naive T cell percentage.

Alongside a J-beta primer mix, a sample-barcoded 5' primer served in a second PCR lasting about 7 to 12 cycles. Each of the cDNA molecules was tagged by a template-switch adaptor with 12 random nucleotides. TCRdb ran MiXCR on the 5' RACE reads and lists one entry per CDR3 protein. The sample holds around 710,000 distinct CDR3 sequences, about 42% seen once. The sequenced material came from blood. The sequence came from a woman aged 55-69 years in good health.

CDR3 DNA: TGCAGTGCTACCTGGGGTGACAATGAGCAGTTCTTC. This gives the protein CSATWGDNEQFF. J is TRBJ2-1 and V is TRBV20-1; D not certain. The germline V gene has CDR1 DFQATT and CDR2 SNEGSKA (reference sequence). The V end lost 4 bases, the J end lost 5 bases, and 9 bases lay between the germline ends. This CDR3 has 12 residues.